Each of the 8 T cell receptor beta chains below was sequenced from the same sample in a study of blood T cells in healthy people across ages. For the second PCR, which ran for 7 to 11 cycles, a sample-barcoded 5' primer and a J-beta primer mix were used. TCRdb re-called the 5' RACE reads with MiXCR, one entry per CDR3 protein. The table lists approximately 830,000 distinct CDR3 sequences, 62% of them singletons, with about a quarter in the top ten. Sequencing input: blood. These receptor sequences come from a man aged 30 to 45 in good health.

The rearrangement uses TRBV6-1 and TRBJ2-3; TRBD2 matches 11 bases. J gave up 6 bases and V 7 bases, and 6 bases lay outside the gene matches. Germline V gene lookup returns CDR1 MNHNS and CDR2 SASEGT. This CDR3 is built from 14 residues. CDR3 nucleotide sequence: TGTGCCAGCACCCCGACTAGCGGGGTTGATACGCAGTATTTT. Its protein product is CASTPTSGVDTQYF.

The chain is built from TRBV27 and TRBJ2-1; 9 nucleotides line up with TRBD1. Germline CDR1 is MNHEY and CDR2 is SMNVEV (reference sequence). The CDR3 is 13 residues long. V was clipped by 7 bases and J by 8 bases; unmatched bases: 6. DNA for the CDR3: TGTGCCAGCAAAAATACAGGGGGCCATGAGCAGTTCTTC. Translating gives CASKNTGGHEQFF.

This clonotype was counted only a few times. This chain joins TRBV15 and TRBJ2-3; 10 bases are a match to TRBD1. This CDR3 has 15 residues. V lost 3 bases, J lost 4 bases, and 4 bases stayed unmatched. The germline gives CDR1 LNHNV, CDR2 YYDKDF (reference sequence). The CDR3 sequence: CATSRDRGNADTQYF. DNA of the CDR3: TGTGCCACCAGCAGGGACAGGGGGAACGCAGATACGCAGTATTTT.

Regarding this clonotype: One end of the junction fails to match germline, which may point to a read error. This chain uses TRBV20-1 with TRBJ2-3, with TRBD1 matching 7 bases. CDR1 and CDR2 (germline): DFQATT, SNEGSKA (reference sequence). The CDR3 loop spans 13 amino acids. CDR3 region: CSARQGLADTQYF. The CDR3 nucleotides read TGCAGTGCGAGACAGGGTTTGGCAGACACGCAGTATTTT.

This chain's CDR3 is CASRPTGTGAKNYGYTF. CDR3 coding DNA: TGTGCCAGCAGACCCACCGGGACAGGGGCCAAGAACTATGGCTACACCTTC. The rearrangement uses TRBV6-5 and TRBJ1-2; 10 positions match TRBD1. CDR1 MNHEY and CDR2 SVGAGI come from the germline V gene. The CDR3 has 17 residues. With 6 bases clipped from V and 2 bases from J, the junction kept 12 bases outside the gene matches.

This chain connects TRBV7-2 to TRBJ2-7; TRBD2 might be the D (6 bases). Trimming pared 3 bases from V and 1 base from J, leaving 13 bases between. CDR1 is SGHTA and CDR2 is FQGNSA in the germline V gene. The CDR3 contains 15 residues. The CDR3 coding sequence is TGTGCCAGCAGCTTCGGGGGTCAGCTTTCCTACGAGCAGTACTTC. Translated: CASSFGGQLSYEQYF.

This clonotype appeared a few times. V is TRBV12-3 or TRBV12-4 and J is TRBJ2-7, with D perhaps TRBD1 or TRBD2 (5 bases each). This CDR3 comprises 17 residues. Trimming left V 1 base short and J 2 bases short, with 18 bases between. CDR3 protein: CASSLERDGRAPYEQYF. The CDR3 coding sequence is TGTGCCAGCAGTTTAGAAAGGGACGGCAGGGCCCCCTACGAGCAGTACTTC.

This clonotype came up many times. The V and J genes are TRBV7-2 and TRBJ2-5; 7 bases align to TRBD2. This CDR3 has 14 amino acids. The V gene's germline CDR1 is SGHTA and CDR2 FQGNSA. With 1 base clipped from V and 2 bases from J, the junction kept 1 base outside the gene matches. The CDR3 nucleotides read TGTGCCAGCAGCTTAGTGGGGGGGCAAGAGACCCAGTACTTC. Its protein product is CASSLVGGQETQYF. Supplemented by reference TRBV7-2 and TRBJ2-5, the full variable domain reads GAGVSQSPSNKVTEKGKDVELRCDPISGHTALYWYRQSLGQGLEFLIYFQGNSAPDKSGLPSDRFSAERTGGSVSTLTIQRTQQEDSAVYLCASSLVGGQETQYFGPGTRLLVL.